This T cell receptor beta chain is drawn from a study of shared clonotypes between healthy human individuals. As to this clone: Its antigen is unidentified.

CDR3 length: 14 amino acids. Trimming left V 6 bases short and J 7 bases short, with 19 bases between. Per the germline V gene, CDR1 is SNHLY and CDR2 is FYNNEI. Here immunoSEQ multiplex PCR was the method, and the copy in TCRdb shows in-frame clones only, minus some. Among about 550,000 clones listed, over 95% were seen once. CD45RO-negative cells were positively selected for CCR7, leaving out terminally differentiated effector memory CD45RA+ cells. Study findings and constraints: Non-shared clonotypes showed lower generation probabilities than clonotypes common to all four donors.

The rearrangement joins TRBV2 to TRBJ2-7, with D perhaps matching TRBD2 (5 bases). Sequencing was carried out using naive CD8+ T cells sorted from blood. The receptor comes from a woman under 40 in good health. The CDR3 loop reads CASSPTGNREEQYF. The DNA of the CDR3 is TGTGCCAGCAGCCCGACGGGGAATCGTGAGGAGCAGTACTTC. Variable domain in full (rest from reference TRBV2 and TRBJ2-7): EPEVTQTPSHQVTQMGQEVILRCVPISNHLYFYWYRQILGQKVEFLVSFYNNEISEKSEIFDDQFSVERPDGSNFTLKIRSTKLEDSAMYFCASSPTGNREEQYFGPGTRLTVT.